This T cell receptor (beta chain) was sequenced during a study of cytomegalovirus exposure and HLA in healthy donors. Findings and caveats of the study: In the analysis, some V segments, TRBV6-2 and TRBV6-3 included, were excluded as indistinguishable.

PCR was performed using 60 Vbeta and 13 Jbeta primers. Repertoires were generated with immunoSEQ multiplex PCR, while TCRdb's copy carries only in-frame clones and drops some. The sample has about 64,000 clones, 65% to 90% seen once. V shed 2 bases and J shed 7 bases, with 13 bases lying between them. The CDR3 has 14 residues. The V gene's germline CDR1 is SGHRS and CDR2 YFSETQ. With respect to this clone: The antigen remains unidentified.

The rearrangement uses TRBV5-1 and TRBJ1-5, with D possibly TRBD1 on 5 matching bases. This receptor was taken from a female donor in good health and CMV-seronegative. What was sequenced was PBMCs. Written as DNA, the CDR3 is TGCGCCAGCAGCTTCGACAGCTCAGGCCAGCCCCAGCATTTT. This translates into CASSFDSSGQPQHF.